This T cell receptor (beta chain) was recovered during a study of prognosis after radiotherapy for stage I lung cancer. Study-level points and caveats: Unique TCR clone counts fell after stereotactic body radiation therapy, median around 9,500 versus 6,500.

Comments on this clonotype: The antigen is unknown.

The germline V gene encodes CDR1 SGHTA and CDR2 FQGNSA. The CDR3 spans 17 residues. The ends were cut back, 5 bases at V and 6 bases at J, with 24 bases in the middle. Multiplex PCR in two rounds served to amplify TCR beta CDR3 from genomic DNA. Round-one PCR had primers specific to each TRBV and TRBJ gene. TCRdb reprocessed the multiplex PCR reads via MiXCR and lists one record per CDR3 protein. The data contain some 30,000 distinct CDR3 sequences, 40% to 55% of them singletons. The specimen was PBMCs, collected before or after stereotactic body radiation therapy (not recorded which). The chain is built from TRBV7-2 and TRBJ2-3; TRBD1 or TRBD2 may be the D gene (5 bases each). The source of this sequence is a donor aged 50 or older with non-small cell lung cancer. CDR3: CASSPPTGPNLVDTQYF. In nucleotides, the CDR3 is TGTGCCAGCAGCCCTCCTACGGGACCTAACCTTGTGGATACGCAGTATTTT.